This TCR beta chain was obtained from a study of Ad26.COV2.S vaccination and SARS-CoV-2 variants. Study background: In the COV1001 trial, the donor was in the Ad26.COV2.S arm. Doses of Ad26.COV2.S were injected into muscle once or twice, 56 days apart. General study findings and limits: Measurement of non-spike TCR breadth gave similar results in vaccine and placebo recipients.

Germline V lookup: CDR1 SEHNR, CDR2 FQNEAQ (reference sequence). V was clipped by 8 bases and J by 6 bases; unmatched bases: 3. The CDR3 has 11 residues. Described treatment: over 15 received Ad26.COV2.S at low or high dose, single or two shots; 5 received placebo; per-sample allocation not given. Day 63 after the first vaccine or placebo injection was the time point for sampling. Recruitment in Boston yielded a donor of adult age, 18-55 years. Repertoires were generated with immunoSEQ multiplex PCR, while TCRdb's copy carries only in-frame clones and drops some. The table records a few hundred thousand clones, approximately 83% of them present only once. As for this clone: Its target is not known.

This TCR derives from a person between 18 and 65 years old who received the Ad26.COV2.S COVID-19 vaccine or a placebo. Sequencing was performed on peripheral blood, taken in a trial of Ad26.COV2.S vaccine versus placebo. The chain is built from TRBV7-9 and TRBJ1-1, with 7 bases lining up with TRBD1. CDR3 residues: CASHRGPEAFF. The CDR3, as DNA: TGTGCCAGCCACAGGGGCCCTGAAGCTTTCTTT.